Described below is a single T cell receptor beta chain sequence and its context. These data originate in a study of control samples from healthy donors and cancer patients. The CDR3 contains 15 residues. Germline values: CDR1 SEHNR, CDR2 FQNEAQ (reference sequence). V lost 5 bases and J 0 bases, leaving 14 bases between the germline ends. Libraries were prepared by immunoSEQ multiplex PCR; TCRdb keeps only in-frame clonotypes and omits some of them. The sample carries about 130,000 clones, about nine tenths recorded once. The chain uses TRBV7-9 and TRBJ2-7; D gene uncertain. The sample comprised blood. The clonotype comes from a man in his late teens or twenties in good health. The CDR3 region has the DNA TGTGCCAGCAGCACGGACGGTAAAAGCTCCTACGAGCAGTACTTC. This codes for CASSTDGKSSYEQYF.